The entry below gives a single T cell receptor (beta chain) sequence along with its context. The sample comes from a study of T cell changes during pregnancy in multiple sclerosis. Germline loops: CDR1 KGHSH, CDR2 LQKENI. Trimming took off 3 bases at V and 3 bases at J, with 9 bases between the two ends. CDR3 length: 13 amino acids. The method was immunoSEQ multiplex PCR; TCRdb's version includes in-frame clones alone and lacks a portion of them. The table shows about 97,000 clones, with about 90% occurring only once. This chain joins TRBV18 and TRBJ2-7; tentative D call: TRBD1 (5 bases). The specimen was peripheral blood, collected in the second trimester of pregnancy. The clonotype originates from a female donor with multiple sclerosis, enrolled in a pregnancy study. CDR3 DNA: TGTGCCAGCTCACCGCCCGACAGCTACGAGCAGTACTTC. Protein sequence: CASSPPDSYEQYF.